The 28 T cell receptor beta chains below all came from one sample that was sequenced in a study of T cell responses to AZD1222 COVID-19 vaccine (dated by TCRdb to the early 2020s). The method was the immunoSEQ multiplex PCR assay. TCRdb retrieved this table from immuneACCESS and kept in-frame rearrangements only. Not all clones are present; in checked studies, unresolved V genes account for under half, and no reason is known for the remainder. The sample has tens of thousands of clones on record, over 60% of them singletons. Together, the top ten hold around 10% of the sample. In light of the paper, this sample's time point label describes: baseline before first vaccination. Sequences were derived from peripheral blood, sampled on day 0 of AZD1222 vaccination. Source of these receptors: an adult in good health.

V and J are TRBV30 and TRBJ2-5; D remains unclear. This CDR3 is built from 12 residues. Per germline, CDR1 GTSNPN and CDR2 SVGIG (reference sequence). V lost 2 bases and J 7 bases, leaving 11 bases between the germline ends. The CDR3, as DNA: TGTGCCTGGAGTCCACCGGGCGGGACCCAGTACTTC. Encoded protein: CAWSPPGGTQYF. The full variable domain, completed using reference TRBV30 and TRBJ2-5, is SQTIHQWPATLVQPVGSPLSLECTVEGTSNPNLYWYRQAAGRGLQLLFYSVGIGQISSEVPQNLSASRPQDRQFILSSKKLLLSDSGFYLCAWSPPGGTQYFGPGTRLLVL.

This clone was counted once. This chain uses TRBV19 with TRBJ2-5, with 10 bases lining up with TRBD1. This CDR3 spans 16 amino acids. The germline gives CDR1 LNHDA, CDR2 SQIVND (reference sequence). V was pared by 5 bases and J by 2 bases, with 8 bases of the junction left unmatched. DNA for the CDR3: TGTGCCAGTAGTCTTGGGACAGGGGAGGTGCAAGAGACCCAGTACTTC. Its translation is CASSLGTGEVQETQYF.

The chain links TRBV10-3 to TRBJ1-2, with a tentative D call TRBD1 (5 bases). The CDR3 totals 14 residues. Germline V gene data show CDR1 as ENHRY and CDR2 as SYGVKD. Trimming stripped 2 bases from V and 3 bases from J, with 10 bases between. The CDR3 DNA sequence: TGTGCCATCAGTGAGAACCAGGGCGACTATGGCTACACCTTC. Its translation is CAISENQGDYGYTF.

J is TRBJ2-7 and V is TRBV6-2 or TRBV6-3, with TRBD1 matching 10 bases. V lost 2 bases, J lost 5 bases, and 15 bases stayed unmatched. The germline V gene has CDR1 MNHEY and CDR2 SVGEGT. The length of the CDR3 is 18 residues. The CDR3 DNA sequence: TGTGCCAGCAGTTACCAGGGTTTCTATGGGACAGGGGCCAACGAGCAGTACTTC. Its protein is CASSYQGFYGTGANEQYF.

The rearrangement links TRBV9 to TRBJ2-2, with D tentatively TRBD2 (7 bases). Per germline, CDR1 SGDLS and CDR2 YYNGEE. Between the trimmed V and J ends, which lost 3 bases and 7 bases, there was a span of 22 bases. The CDR3 sequence is 17 residues long. The CDR3 is CASSAGGAPPRGGELFF. The CDR3 DNA sequence: TGTGCCAGCAGCGCTGGGGGGGCACCGCCGAGGGGCGGGGAGCTGTTTTTT. The full variable domain, rest sourced from reference TRBV9 and TRBJ2-2, is DSGVTQTPKHLITATGQRVTLRCSPRSGDLSVYWYQQSLDQGLQFLIQYYNGEERAKGNILERFSAQQFPDLHSELNLSSLELGDSALYFCASSAGGAPPRGGELFFGEGSRLTVL.

This clone showed up just once. V usage is TRBV5-1 and J usage is TRBJ1-1, with a tentative D call TRBD1 (6 bases). The germline V gene encodes CDR1 SGHRS and CDR2 YFSETQ. V gave up 3 bases and J gave up 0 bases, with 15 bases separating them. This CDR3 comprises 16 residues. In DNA, the CDR3 is TGCGCCAGCAGCTCATCGGGACACACTGTGAACACTGAAGCTTTCTTT. Amino acids: CASSSSGHTVNTEAFF.

V and J are TRBV5-4 and TRBJ2-1; a possible D gene is TRBD2 (6 bases). Germline V gene sequence: CDR1 SGHNT, CDR2 YYREEE (reference sequence). The CDR3 extends over 16 amino acids. Trimming shortened V by 6 bases and J by 0 bases, and 16 bases separated the two germline ends. The CDR3 loop reads CASTSGGTHSYNEQFF. The DNA of the CDR3 is TGTGCCAGCACCTCGGGCGGGACTCACTCCTACAATGAGCAGTTCTTC. Supplemented by reference TRBV5-4 and TRBJ2-1, the full variable domain reads ETGVTQSPTHLIKTRGQQVTLRCSSQSGHNTVSWYQQALGQGPQFIFQYYREEENGRGNFPPRFSGLQFPNYSSELNVNALELDDSALYLCASTSGGTHSYNEQFFGPGTRLTVL.

The chain couples TRBV3-1 (or the pseudogene TRBV3-2) to TRBJ2-1, with D maybe TRBD2 (6 bases). V was trimmed by 0 bases and J by 4 bases, leaving 16 bases between them. CDR3 length equals 17 residues. The germline CDR1 and CDR2 sequences are LGHDT and YNNKEL (reference sequence). CDR3 nucleotide sequence: TGTGCCAGCAGCCAAGAGGCCCTAGCGAGACCGTACAATGAGCAGTTCTTC. It yields the protein CASSQEALARPYNEQFF.

This clone was counted a single time. The V and J genes are TRBV7-8 and TRBJ1-4; 9 bases agree with TRBD1. V trimming: 5 bases; J trimming: 7 bases; junction bases outside the gene matches: 5. This CDR3 is built from 14 residues. The germline gives CDR1 SGHVS, CDR2 FQNEAQ. The CDR3 sequence: CASSLQGAPEKLFF. The CDR3 DNA is TGTGCCAGCAGCCTACAGGGGGCCCCTGAAAAACTGTTTTTT. Using reference TRBV7-8 and TRBJ1-4 for the parts outside the CDR3, the full variable domain is GAGVSQSPRYKVAKRGQDVALRCDPISGHVSLFWYQQALGQGPEFLTYFQNEAQLDKSGLPSDRFFAERPEGSVSTLKIQRTQQEDSAVYLCASSLQGAPEKLFFGSGTQLSVL.

V is TRBV6-1 and J is TRBJ1-2; 11 nucleotides match TRBD1. This CDR3 has 16 amino acids. Germline CDR1 MNHNS, CDR2 SASEGT. Unmatched junction bases numbered 8, after V lost 4 bases and J lost 4 bases. In nucleotides, the CDR3 is TGTGCCAGCAGTGGCTCCCGGACAGGGGGCATCTATGGCTACACCTTC. This codes for CASSGSRTGGIYGYTF.

CDR3 loop: CASSYTGGQSYEQYF. The CDR3 nucleotides read TGTGCCAGCAGCTATACAGGGGGCCAATCCTACGAGCAGTACTTC. The J gene is TRBJ2-7, the V gene TRBV5-4, with TRBD1 identical over 9 bases. J gave up 1 base and V 3 bases, and 5 bases lay outside the gene matches. This CDR3 has 15 amino acids. Germline V gene data show CDR1 as SGHNT and CDR2 as YYREEE (reference sequence).

This chain uses TRBV11-2 with TRBJ1-3; no clear D gene. The germline gives CDR1 SGHAT, CDR2 FQNNGV. Between the trimmed V and J ends, which lost 4 bases and 0 bases, there was a span of 10 bases. The CDR3 is made up of 15 amino acids. CDR3 loop: CASSSIVSSGNTIYF. CDR3 nucleotide sequence: TGTGCCAGCAGCTCCATCGTGAGCTCTGGAAACACCATATATTTT.

This chain uses TRBV6-5 with TRBJ1-5, with D maybe TRBD1 (6 bases). The CDR3 consists of 13 residues. The germline V gene has CDR1 MNHEY and CDR2 SVGAGI. The germline V and J ends were trimmed by 4 bases and 11 bases, with 15 bases remaining between them. The CDR3 spells CASSSLRAGAQHF. The CDR3, as DNA: TGTGCCAGCAGTTCTCTTCGTGCAGGGGCCCAGCATTTT.

The chain employs TRBV18 and TRBJ1-5, with D hard to call. The CDR3 is made up of 15 amino acids. Looked up from germline, CDR1 is KGHSH and CDR2 is LQKENI. V was shortened by 2 bases and J by 9 bases, with 17 bases between the two germline ends. The CDR3 protein is CASSPETPGRRPQHF. The CDR3 region has the DNA TGTGCCAGCTCACCAGAAACCCCGGGTCGTCGGCCCCAGCATTTT.

V usage is TRBV6-5 and J usage is TRBJ2-7, with TRBD2 identical over 13 bases. From germline, CDR1 is MNHEY and CDR2 SVGAGI. This CDR3 has 14 amino acids. The ends lost 8 bases at V and 9 bases at J; junction bases unmatched: 10. CDR3 loop: CASAPGLAGDSQYF. The CDR3 DNA reads as TGTGCCAGCGCGCCTGGACTAGCGGGGGATTCGCAGTACTTC.

This chain uses TRBV18 with TRBJ2-5; 8 bases line up with TRBD2. The V segment lost 6 bases and the J segment 5 bases; nucleotides outside the gene matches: 14. CDR3 length: 16 residues. CDR1 is KGHSH, CDR2 LQKENI, per germline. The CDR3: CASSQTRGGQEETQYF. In DNA form, the CDR3 reads TGTGCCAGCTCCCAAACTCGGGGGGGCCAGGAGGAGACCCAGTACTTC.

This clone was observed a few times. The rearrangement uses TRBV6-5 and TRBJ1-5, with TRBD1 matching over 9 bases. Germline V lookup: CDR1 MNHEY, CDR2 SVGAGI. This CDR3 has 15 residues. The ends lost 7 bases at V and 5 bases at J; junction bases unmatched: 9. The CDR3 protein is CASNFRDRAYQPQHF. In DNA, the CDR3 is TGTGCCAGCAACTTCCGGGACAGGGCCTATCAGCCCCAGCATTTT.

This chain uses TRBV20-1 with TRBJ1-2; D is unresolved. CDR1 DFQATT and CDR2 SNEGSKA come from the germline V gene (reference sequence). V was cut by 6 bases and J by 2 bases, with 7 bases left in between. The CDR3 contains 11 residues. This CDR3 is CSAGWNYGYTF. The DNA of the CDR3 is TGCAGTGCCGGGTGGAACTATGGCTACACCTTC.

The chain joins TRBV7-2 to TRBJ2-7; 9 positions match TRBD1. Trimming removed 2 bases from V and 4 bases from J; junction bases left unmatched: 9. The CDR3 covers 16 residues. CDR1 is SGHTA and CDR2 is FQGNSA in the germline V gene. CDR3 sequence reads: CASSLRLGTGRYEQYF. Written as DNA, the CDR3 is TGTGCCAGCAGCTTACGATTGGGGACAGGGAGGTACGAGCAGTACTTC.

The chain carries TRBV10-3 and TRBJ2-1; 9 bases agree with TRBD1. The CDR3 runs 15 residues. Looked up from germline, CDR1 is ENHRY and CDR2 is SYGVKD. J was trimmed by 4 bases and V by 4 bases; bases with no gene match: 5. Here the CDR3 reads CAISGPGQGYNEQFF. CDR3 DNA sequence: TGTGCCATCAGTGGACCGGGACAGGGATACAATGAGCAGTTCTTC.

The chain links TRBV27 to TRBJ1-4; no firm D call. Germline V gene lookup returns CDR1 MNHEY and CDR2 SMNVEV (reference sequence). The CDR3 is 18 residues long. Trimming took off 3 bases at V and 0 bases at J, with 17 bases between the two ends. The CDR3 region is CASSFRRTHSTTNEKLFF. As DNA, the CDR3 is TGTGCCAGCAGTTTCCGACGAACGCACAGTACAACTAATGAAAAACTGTTTTTT.

The chain uses TRBV2 and TRBJ2-1; D remains ambiguous. Trimming shortened V by 7 bases and J by 4 bases, and 5 bases separated the two germline ends. The CDR3 is made up of 11 amino acids. Per the germline V gene, CDR1 is SNHLY and CDR2 is FYNNEI. CDR3 sequence reads: CASMGYNEQFF. CDR3 sequence (DNA): TGTGCCAGCATGGGGTACAATGAGCAGTTCTTC. The entire variable domain, with the rest obtained from reference TRBV2 and TRBJ2-1, is as follows: EPEVTQTPSHQVTQMGQEVILRCVPISNHLYFYWYRQILGQKVEFLVSFYNNEISEKSEIFDDQFSVERPDGSNFTLKIRSTKLEDSAMYFCASMGYNEQFFGPGTRLTVL.

The CDR3 reads CASGEKQGSQVEAFF. CDR3 DNA: TGTGCCAGCGGGGAGAAACAGGGTTCACAGGTAGAAGCTTTCTTT. The chain links TRBV21-1 to TRBJ1-1; the table's D call, TRBD1, was not checked against the DNA. TRBV21-1 is a pseudogene segment. The CDR3 loop spans 15 amino acids.

The gene calls are TRBV5-1 and TRBJ2-7; TRBD2 is a possible D gene (5 bases). Germline CDR1 SGHRS, CDR2 YFSETQ. The CDR3 is 12 amino acids. The V end lost 2 bases, the J end lost 7 bases, and 10 bases lay between the germline ends. CDR3 bases: TGCGCCAGCAGCTTACCCCCGGGAGAGCAGTACTTC. Amino acids: CASSLPPGEQYF.

V gene TRBV5-8 combines with J gene TRBJ1-5; D perhaps matches TRBD1 (5 bases). Trimming left V 1 base short and J 3 bases short, with 17 bases between. The CDR3 covers 17 residues. The germline V gene has CDR1 SGHTS and CDR2 YDEGEE. The DNA for the CDR3 is TGTGCCAGCAGCTTGTTCGGGGGAGGGAGGTCCAATCAGCCCCAGCATTTT. Translated: CASSLFGGGRSNQPQHF.

This chain joins TRBV5-1 and TRBJ1-1, with 9 bases identical to TRBD1. This CDR3 is built from 15 residues. Trimming took 4 bases from V and 3 from J; bases not matched to a gene: 7. CDR1 is SGHRS and CDR2 is YFSETQ in the germline V gene. This chain's CDR3 is CASSGTGTGYTEAFF. The DNA for the CDR3 is TGCGCCAGCAGCGGAACCGGGACAGGGTACACTGAAGCTTTCTTT.

The chain joins TRBV20-1 to TRBJ2-5; no reliable D call. The CDR3 sequence is 13 residues long. Germline V gene lookup returns CDR1 DFQATT and CDR2 SNEGSKA (reference sequence). Trimming removed 3 bases from V and 5 bases from J, with 13 bases in between. CDR3 sequence reads: CSASTGRGETQYF. The CDR3 DNA sequence: TGCAGTGCTAGTACTGGTCGTGGGGAGACCCAGTACTTC.

The sample holds a few counts of this clone. This sample also contains other DNA sequences that code for the same CDR3. The chain carries TRBV6-5 and TRBJ1-1; D remains unclear. Deletions cut 3 bases from V and 4 bases from J, with 12 bases between. This CDR3 region has 14 residues. CDR1 is MNHEY, CDR2 SVGAGI, per germline. This chain's CDR3 is CASSYPGGGTEAFF. In DNA form, the CDR3 reads TGTGCCAGCAGTTATCCAGGCGGAGGCACTGAAGCTTTCTTT.